This T cell receptor (beta chain) was observed in a study of T cell responses to AZD1222 COVID-19 vaccine. Remarks on this clone: The antigen is not known.

General study findings and limits: Once two AZD1222 doses were given, Spike-specific TCR breadth and depth went up. The study found vaccine-associated CD4 TCRs spanning spike, dominant at 160-218 and 743-854.

Repertoires were generated with immunoSEQ multiplex PCR, while TCRdb's copy carries only in-frame clones and drops some. This table holds about 160,000 clones, approximately 90% found once. The CDR3 covers 13 residues. CDR1 and CDR2 (germline): MRHNA, SNTAGT. V was trimmed by 3 bases and J by 0 bases, leaving 3 bases between them. The origin of this receptor is an adult in good health. Sequences were derived from peripheral blood, sampled on day 0 of AZD1222 vaccination. The chain recombines TRBV6-4 with TRBJ1-5; unclear D gene. CDR3 in amino acids: CASSETSNQPQHF. CDR3 nucleotide sequence: TGTGCCAGCAGTGAGACTAGCAATCAGCCCCAGCATTTT.